What follows are 29 T cell receptor beta chains derived from one specimen sequenced in a study of T cell repertoires in cytomegalovirus infection. TCRdb ran MiXCR on the reads and lists one entry per CDR3 protein. The sample carries approximately 990,000 distinct CDR3 sequences, roughly 30% recorded once. Which antigens these TCRs recognize remains unknown. The material was cultured CD8+ T cells from PBMCs, obtained from culture after CMV antigen stimulation. Receptor source: a human donor in good health (CMV status not recorded). Some clones in this sample may be carry-over from other donors' samples.

V usage is TRBV2 and J usage is TRBJ2-7, with a weak D call TRBD2 (5 bases). Germline values: CDR1 SNHLY, CDR2 FYNNEI. With 10 bases removed from V and 0 bases from J, the gap between germline ends came to 13 bases. The CDR3 is 13 residues long. CDR3 loop: CATVMGSSYEQYF. The DNA for the CDR3 is TGTGCCACCGTTATGGGGAGCTCCTACGAGCAGTACTTC.

This clonotype has a count of ten or more. The rearrangement links TRBV7-2 to TRBJ2-3; the D gene is possibly TRBD1 (5 bases). In germline, CDR1 is SGHTA, CDR2 FQGNSA. This CDR3 contains 16 residues. Trimming removed 4 bases at V and 2 bases at J, with 16 bases between. The CDR3 DNA reads TGTGCCAGCAGCTGGCGACTTAGACAGTCCACAGATACGCAGTATTTT. Translating it yields CASSWRLRQSTDTQYF.

A few counts support this clonotype. The CDR3 sequence is CASTELAGGTGELFF. The CDR3 nucleotides are TGTGCCAGTACCGAACTAGCGGGGGGCACCGGGGAGCTGTTTTTT. The genes are TRBV19 and TRBJ2-2; 12 bases match TRBD2. Trimming at V came to 7 bases and at J to 4 bases, leaving 4 bases not matched to a gene. CDR3 length: 15 residues. Germline V lookup: CDR1 LNHDA, CDR2 SQIVND (reference sequence).

This clonotype has a count of ten or more. The chain couples TRBV10-3 to TRBJ1-1, with TRBD1 as a possible D gene (5 bases). Germline CDR1 ENHRY, CDR2 SYGVKD. The CDR3 runs 15 residues. Between the trimmed V and J ends, which lost 2 bases and 2 bases, there was a span of 12 bases. The DNA of the CDR3 is TGTGCCATCAGTGAGCCTGGACACTTAAACACTGAAGCTTTCTTT. Its translation is CAISEPGHLNTEAFF.

The chain couples TRBV20-1 to TRBJ2-1; D may correspond to TRBD1 or TRBD2 (5 bases each). This CDR3 has 15 amino acids. From germline, CDR1 is DFQATT and CDR2 SNEGSKA (reference sequence). Between the trimmed V and J ends, which lost 3 bases and 4 bases, there was a span of 16 bases. The DNA of the CDR3 is TGCAGTGCTAGCCTCTTCCGAGGGGTATACAATGAGCAGTTCTTC. This gives the protein CSASLFRGVYNEQFF.

V usage is TRBV11-1 and J usage is TRBJ2-1, with D possibly TRBD1 on 5 matching bases. V was trimmed by 0 bases and J by 5 bases, leaving 20 bases between them. The CDR3 is made up of 18 amino acids. Germline values: CDR1 SGHAT, CDR2 FQDESV (reference sequence). The CDR3 DNA is TGTGCCAGCAGCTTAGCGTTAGCAGGACACCCTACAAACAATGAGCAGTTCTTC. Its translation: CASSLALAGHPTNNEQFF.

The rearrangement joins TRBV29-1 to TRBJ2-3; D remains unclear. Per germline, CDR1 SQVTM and CDR2 ANQGSEA. V gave up 0 bases and J gave up 6 bases, with 4 bases separating them. The CDR3 contains 11 residues. CDR3 sequence (DNA): TGCAGCGTTGAAGAGCAGGATACGCAGTATTTT. Its translation is CSVEEQDTQYF.

The V call is TRBV5-1, the J call TRBJ2-1, with a possible D match to TRBD2 (5 bases). The CDR3 runs to 14 residues. Germline values: CDR1 SGHRS, CDR2 YFSETQ. The V end was cut by 3 bases, the J end by 6 bases, with 13 bases between. The CDR3 DNA sequence: TGCGCCAGCAGCTCCCTGGACTGGGCCAATGAGCAGTTCTTC. Its translation: CASSSLDWANEQFF.

This clonotype turned up a few times. The chain carries TRBV10-3 and TRBJ2-7, with TRBD1 matching 8 bases. The CDR3 sequence is 16 residues long. CDR1 ENHRY and CDR2 SYGVKD come from the germline V gene. The J segment lost 6 bases and the V segment lost 0 bases, leaving 10 bases of the junction unmatched. The DNA of the CDR3 is TGTGCCATCAGTGAGTCCCAGGGGGCGATTTTGCCCGAGCAGTACTTC. Translated, it gives CAISESQGAILPEQYF.

Remarks on this clonotype: This may stem from a read error, because a much larger clone lies one nucleotide away. V usage is TRBV7-2 and J usage is TRBJ1-6, with 7 bases aligning to TRBD1. Trimming removed 5 bases from V and 15 bases from J; junction bases left unmatched: 7. Germline V gives CDR1 SGHTA, CDR2 FQGNSA. CDR3 length equals 12 residues. CDR3 in DNA: TGTACCAGCAGCCCGGGACAGCCGAACCTCCACTTT. It translates to CTSSPGQPNLHF. The variable domain in full, with the rest retrieved from reference TRBV7-2 and TRBJ1-6, is GAGVSQSPSNKVTEKGKDVELRCDPISGHTALYWYRQSLGQGLEFLIYFQGNSAPDKSGLPSDRFSAERTGGSVSTLTIQRTQQEDSAVYLCTSSPGQPNLHFGNGTRLTVT.

V and J are TRBV7-6 and TRBJ2-2, with D unclear. V was trimmed by 10 bases and J by 4 bases, leaving 16 bases between them. The CDR3 has 14 residues. Germline V gene data show CDR1 as SGHVS and CDR2 as FNYEAQ. In nucleotides, the CDR3 is TGTGCCACCGTACCATCGGGTGTCACCGGGGAGCTGTTTTTT. This sequence encodes CATVPSGVTGELFF.

The chain combines TRBV7-6 with TRBJ2-4; D possibly corresponds to TRBD1 (6 bases). V gave up 5 bases and J gave up 6 bases, with 17 bases separating them. The CDR3 spans 15 residues. Germline V gene sequence: CDR1 SGHVS, CDR2 FNYEAQ. DNA of the CDR3: TGTGCCAGCAGCAGCCCGGACAGTGTGGGAAACATTCAGTACTTC. As protein: CASSSPDSVGNIQYF. Variable domain in full (rest from reference TRBV7-6 and TRBJ2-4): GAGVSQSPRYKVTKRGQDVALRCDPISGHVSLYWYRQALGQGPEFLTYFNYEAQQDKSGLPNDRFSAERPEGSISTLTIQRTEQRDSAMYRCASSSPDSVGNIQYFGAGTRLSVL.

This clonotype was recorded many times. V is TRBV12-5 and J is TRBJ2-1, with TRBD2 matching over 10 bases. Germline trimming cut 0 bases from V and 1 base from J; bases unmatched to any gene: 3. The CDR3 spans 17 residues. Germline V lookup: CDR1 LGHNT, CDR2 FRNRAP. In nucleotides, the CDR3 is TGTGCTAGTGGTTTGGTACTTAGCGGGGGGTCCTACAATGAGCAGTTCTTC. This encodes CASGLVLSGGSYNEQFF.

This clonotype was seen a handful of times. This chain uses TRBV19 with TRBJ1-4, with D perhaps TRBD1 (5 bases). V was shortened by 5 bases and J by 0 bases, with 7 bases between the two germline ends. The V gene's germline CDR1 is LNHDA and CDR2 SQIVND (reference sequence). The CDR3 covers 14 residues. In nucleotides, the CDR3 is TGTGCCAGTAGTGGAGGGGCAACTAATGAAAAACTGTTTTTT. Its translation: CASSGGATNEKLFF. Supplemented by reference TRBV19 and TRBJ1-4, the full variable domain reads DGGITQSPKYLFRKEGQNVTLSCEQNLNHDAMYWYRQDPGQGLRLIYYSQIVNDFQKGDIAEGYSVSREKKESFPLTVTSAQKNPTAFYLCASSGGATNEKLFFGSGTQLSVL.

This clonotype was counted many times. The rearrangement uses TRBV12-3 or TRBV12-4 and TRBJ2-1; 10 positions match TRBD2. V lost 3 bases to trimming and J lost 7 bases; unmatched junction nucleotides: 12. This CDR3 spans 17 amino acids. The CDR3 here is CASSFSLAGVEWNEQFF. CDR3 bases: TGTGCCAGCAGTTTCTCCCTAGCGGGGGTTGAATGGAATGAGCAGTTCTTC.

This clonotype was recorded at least ten times. This chain joins TRBV12-3 or TRBV12-4 and TRBJ2-3, with D hard to call. Deletions cut 3 bases from V and 3 bases from J, with 16 bases between. The length of the CDR3 is 16 residues. The CDR3 bases are TGTGCCAGCAGTTTCTCCCAACTCCCTGATACAGATACGCAGTATTTT. It is translated as CASSFSQLPDTDTQYF.

The CDR3 DNA follows: TGTGCCACCAGACGAGGGCTTGATGAGCAGTTCTTC. Protein sequence: CATRRGLDEQFF. J is TRBJ2-1 and V is TRBV6-5, with TRBD2 as a possible D gene (5 bases). Germline assignment: CDR1 MNHEY and CDR2 SVGAGI. V dropped 10 bases and J dropped 8 bases, with 15 bases sitting between them. The CDR3 loop spans 12 amino acids.

V is TRBV15 and J is TRBJ2-3; 10 nucleotides agree with TRBD1. The germline V gene encodes CDR1 LNHNV and CDR2 YYDKDF (reference sequence). The CDR3 runs to 15 residues. The ends lost 5 bases at V and 5 bases at J; junction bases unmatched: 7. The CDR3 loop is CATSSQGQGKDTQYF. The DNA of the CDR3 is TGTGCCACCAGCTCCCAGGGACAGGGGAAAGATACGCAGTATTTT.

This clonotype was counted at least ten times. V usage is TRBV7-9 and J usage is TRBJ1-1; 10 bases match TRBD1. CDR1 SEHNR and CDR2 FQNEAQ come from the germline V gene (reference sequence). The ends lost 4 bases at V and 0 bases at J; junction bases unmatched: 5. The CDR3 has 16 residues. The CDR3 loop reads CASSSGTGAMNTEAFF. CDR3 sequence (DNA): TGTGCCAGCAGCTCCGGGACAGGGGCCATGAACACTGAAGCTTTCTTT.

The rearrangement links TRBV10-3 to TRBJ2-1, with TRBD2 matching 10 bases. V trimming: 0 bases; J trimming: 6 bases; junction bases outside the gene matches: 5. Germline V gene lookup returns CDR1 ENHRY and CDR2 SYGVKD. CDR3 length: 16 amino acids. The DNA for the CDR3 is TGTGCCATCAGTGAGTCCCTAGCGGGGGCCGTCAATGAGCAGTTCTTC. The encoded protein is CAISESLAGAVNEQFF.

This clonotype showed up just a few times. CDR3 amino acids: CATSSKGGAYNEQFF. The CDR3 DNA sequence: TGTGCCACCAGCAGTAAGGGTGGCGCCTACAATGAGCAGTTCTTC. The rearrangement uses TRBV15 and TRBJ2-1, with no clear D. V was cut by 3 bases and J by 2 bases, with 11 bases left in between. There are 15 residues in the CDR3. The V gene's germline CDR1 is LNHNV and CDR2 YYDKDF (reference sequence).

At least ten counts were recorded for this clonotype. CDR3 in amino acids: CASSPGTGEAFF. The CDR3 bases are TGTGCCAGCAGCCCAGGGACAGGGGAAGCTTTCTTT. The chain employs TRBV7-9 and TRBJ1-1; 9 nucleotides agree with TRBD1. Germline lookup yields CDR1 SEHNR and CDR2 FQNEAQ (reference sequence). CDR3 size: 12 residues. Trimming took 5 bases from V and 8 from J; bases not matched to a gene: 3.

This clonotype was seen a few times. A junction end diverges from the germline sequence, so it may reflect a read error. The chain links TRBV7-7 to TRBJ2-5, with a possible D match to TRBD2 (6 bases). In germline, CDR1 is SSHAT, CDR2 FNYEAQ (reference sequence). The CDR3 runs 15 residues. The CDR3: CASSKDGGDQETQYF. The CDR3 bases are TGTGCTAGCAGCAAGGATGGAGGGGACCAAGAGACCCAGTACTTC.

V is TRBV7-9 and J is TRBJ2-7; tentative D call: TRBD1 (6 bases). The V and J ends lost 0 bases and 3 bases respectively, with 15 bases between them. The CDR3 has 16 residues. Germline CDR1 is SEHNR and CDR2 is FQNEAQ (reference sequence). CDR3 in amino acids: CASSLAEVGAGYEQYF. The CDR3 bases are TGTGCCAGCAGCTTAGCGGAAGTGGGGGCCGGCTACGAGCAGTACTTC.

A word on this clonotype: An end of the junction differs from the germline gene, which may be a read error. The chain has TRBV20-1 and TRBJ2-4; 11 bases line up with TRBD2. Per the germline V gene, CDR1 is DFQATT and CDR2 is SNEGSKA (reference sequence). The CDR3 sequence is 20 residues long. The CDR3 DNA is TGCAGTCCTAGAGATTATCCGGGACTAGCGGAAATCGTAGCCAAAAACATTCAGTACTTC. It is translated as CSPRDYPGLAEIVAKNIQYF.

This clonotype has more than one count but fewer than ten. The CDR3 coding sequence is TGTGCCAGCAGTGCCGACAGCTTTCCCGGGGAGCTGTTTTTT. This codes for CASSADSFPGELFF. This rearrangement joins TRBV27 to TRBJ2-2; D is possibly TRBD1 (5 bases). V lost 5 bases and J 6 bases, leaving 13 bases between the germline ends. There are 14 residues in the CDR3. The germline CDR1 and CDR2 sequences are MNHEY and SMNVEV (reference sequence).

The V call is TRBV7-6, the J call TRBJ2-1; no clear D gene. CDR3 length: 16 residues. The germline V and J ends were trimmed by 5 bases and 0 bases, with 14 bases remaining between them. CDR1 and CDR2 (germline): SGHVS, FNYEAQ. The CDR3 loop reads CASSLTSGFSYNEQFF. The CDR3 bases are TGTGCCAGCAGCCTGACAAGTGGTTTCTCCTACAATGAGCAGTTCTTC. Drawing the rest from reference TRBV7-6 and TRBJ2-1, the complete variable domain is GAGVSQSPRYKVTKRGQDVALRCDPISGHVSLYWYRQALGQGPEFLTYFNYEAQQDKSGLPNDRFSAERPEGSISTLTIQRTEQRDSAMYRCASSLTSGFSYNEQFFGPGTRLTVL.

V usage is TRBV2 and J usage is TRBJ2-7; tentative D call: TRBD2 (7 bases). Trimming pared 6 bases from V and 6 bases from J, leaving 15 bases between. This CDR3 region has 13 residues. Germline-derived CDR1 and CDR2 are SNHLY and FYNNEI. The CDR3 is CASSADRGGEQYV. CDR3 sequence (DNA): TGTGCCAGCAGCGCAGATAGGGGGGGCGAGCAGTACGTC.

The gene calls are TRBV10-3 and TRBJ2-1; 10 bases are shared with TRBD2. From germline, CDR1 is ENHRY and CDR2 SYGVKD. After removal of 4 bases from V and 1 base from J, the junction contained 4 bases not matched to a gene. The CDR3 is 16 amino acids. This CDR3 is CAISGTSGTSYNEQFF. DNA for the CDR3: TGTGCCATCAGTGGGACTAGCGGCACTTCCTACAATGAGCAGTTCTTC.